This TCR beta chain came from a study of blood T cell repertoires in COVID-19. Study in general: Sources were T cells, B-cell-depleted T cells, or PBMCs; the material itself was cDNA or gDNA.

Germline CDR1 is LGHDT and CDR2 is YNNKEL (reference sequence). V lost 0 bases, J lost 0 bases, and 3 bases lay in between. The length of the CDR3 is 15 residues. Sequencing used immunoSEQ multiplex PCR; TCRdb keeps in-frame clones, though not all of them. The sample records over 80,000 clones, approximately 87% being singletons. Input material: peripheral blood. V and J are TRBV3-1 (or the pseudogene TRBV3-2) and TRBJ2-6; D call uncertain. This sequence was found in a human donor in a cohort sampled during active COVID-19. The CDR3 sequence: CASSQDISGANVLTF. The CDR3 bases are TGTGCCAGCAGCCAAGATATCTCTGGGGCCAACGTCCTGACTTTC.